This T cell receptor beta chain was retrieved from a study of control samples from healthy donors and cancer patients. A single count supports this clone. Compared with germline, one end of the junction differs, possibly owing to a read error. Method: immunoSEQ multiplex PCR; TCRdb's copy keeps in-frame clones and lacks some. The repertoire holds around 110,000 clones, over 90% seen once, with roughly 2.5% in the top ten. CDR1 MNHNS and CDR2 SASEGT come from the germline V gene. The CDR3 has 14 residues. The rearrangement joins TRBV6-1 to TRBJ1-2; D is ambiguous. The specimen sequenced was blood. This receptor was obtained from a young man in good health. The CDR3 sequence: CASSEALKNFGYTF. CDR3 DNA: TGTGCCAGCAGTGAAGCGCTAAAAAACTTTGGCTACACCTTC.